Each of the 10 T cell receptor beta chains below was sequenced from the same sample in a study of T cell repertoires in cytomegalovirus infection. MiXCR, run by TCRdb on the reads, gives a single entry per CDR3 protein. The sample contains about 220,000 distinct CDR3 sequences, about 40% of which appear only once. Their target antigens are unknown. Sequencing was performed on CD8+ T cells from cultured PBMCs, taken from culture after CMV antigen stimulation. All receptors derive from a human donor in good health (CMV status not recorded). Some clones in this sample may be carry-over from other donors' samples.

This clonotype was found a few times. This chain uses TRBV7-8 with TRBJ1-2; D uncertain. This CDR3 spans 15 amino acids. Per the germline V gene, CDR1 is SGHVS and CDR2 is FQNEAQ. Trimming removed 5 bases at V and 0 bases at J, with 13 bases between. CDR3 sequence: CASSQVPGANYGYTF. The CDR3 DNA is TGTGCCAGCAGCCAAGTCCCGGGTGCTAACTATGGCTACACCTTC.

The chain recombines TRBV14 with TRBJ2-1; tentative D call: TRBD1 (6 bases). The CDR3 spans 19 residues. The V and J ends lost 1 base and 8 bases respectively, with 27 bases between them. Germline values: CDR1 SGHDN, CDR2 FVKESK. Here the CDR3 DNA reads TGTGCCAGCAGCCAAGCAACAGGGACCCTCAGAAAGCACATCGATGAGCAGTTCTTC. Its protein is CASSQATGTLRKHIDEQFF.

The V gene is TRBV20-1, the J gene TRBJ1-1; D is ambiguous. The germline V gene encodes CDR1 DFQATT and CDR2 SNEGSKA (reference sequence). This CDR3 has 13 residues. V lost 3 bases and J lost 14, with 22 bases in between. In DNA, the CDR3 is TGCAGTGCTAGCCCTCCTCGCGGGCTAGGGCACTTCTTT. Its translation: CSASPPRGLGHFF.

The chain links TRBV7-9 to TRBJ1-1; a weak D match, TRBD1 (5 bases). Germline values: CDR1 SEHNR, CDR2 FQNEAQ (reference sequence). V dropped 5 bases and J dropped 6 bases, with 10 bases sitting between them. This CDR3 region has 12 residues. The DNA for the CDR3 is TGTGCCAGCAGCCGGCGGGACCCTGAAGCTTTCTTT. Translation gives CASSRRDPEAFF.

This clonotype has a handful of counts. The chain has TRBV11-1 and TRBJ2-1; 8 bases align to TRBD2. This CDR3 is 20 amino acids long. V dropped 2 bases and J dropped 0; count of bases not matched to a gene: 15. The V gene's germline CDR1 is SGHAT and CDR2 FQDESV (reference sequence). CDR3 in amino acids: CASSLSKFEGGGISYNEQFF. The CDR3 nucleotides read TGTGCCAGCAGCTTATCGAAATTTGAAGGCGGGGGGATCTCCTACAATGAGCAGTTCTTC. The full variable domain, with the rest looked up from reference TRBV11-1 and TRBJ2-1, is EAEVAQSPRYKITEKSQAVAFWCDPISGHATLYWYRQILGQGPELLVQFQDESVVDDSQLPKDRFSAERLKGVDSTLKIQPAELGDSAMYLCASSLSKFEGGGISYNEQFFGPGTRLTVL.

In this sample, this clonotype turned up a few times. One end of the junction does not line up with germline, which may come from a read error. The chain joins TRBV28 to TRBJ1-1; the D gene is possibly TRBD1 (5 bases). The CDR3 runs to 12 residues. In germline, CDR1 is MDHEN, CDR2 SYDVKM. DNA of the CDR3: TGTGCCTGCAGGGACTCTGCCACTGAAGCTTTCTTT. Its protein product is CACRDSATEAFF.

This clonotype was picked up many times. The CDR3 DNA sequence: TGTGCCAGCAGTCCCCGTGTAGCAAAACCCTCTGGAAACACCATATATTTT. It is translated as CASSPRVAKPSGNTIYF. This rearrangement joins TRBV12-3 or TRBV12-4 to TRBJ1-3; no reliable D call. V lost 5 bases, J lost 0 bases, and 17 bases lay in between. This CDR3 contains 17 residues.

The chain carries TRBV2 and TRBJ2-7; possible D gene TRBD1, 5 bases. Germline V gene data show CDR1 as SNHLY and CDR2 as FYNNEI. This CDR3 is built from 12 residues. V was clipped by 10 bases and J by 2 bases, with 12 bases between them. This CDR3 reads CATSRQTYEQYF. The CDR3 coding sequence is TGTGCCACCTCCCGACAGACCTACGAGCAGTACTTC.

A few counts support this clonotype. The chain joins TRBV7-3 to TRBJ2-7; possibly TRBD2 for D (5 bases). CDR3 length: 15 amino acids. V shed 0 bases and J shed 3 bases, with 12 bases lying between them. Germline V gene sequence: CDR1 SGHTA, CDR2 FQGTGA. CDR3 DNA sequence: TGTGCCAGCAGCTTAACGAGCGGTGGGAACTACGAGCAGTACTTC. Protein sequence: CASSLTSGGNYEQYF.

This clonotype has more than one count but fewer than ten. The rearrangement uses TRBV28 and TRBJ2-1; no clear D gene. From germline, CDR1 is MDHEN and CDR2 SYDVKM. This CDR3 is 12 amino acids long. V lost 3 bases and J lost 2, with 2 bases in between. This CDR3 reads CASSFPYNEQFF. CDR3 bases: TGTGCCAGCAGTTTTCCCTACAATGAGCAGTTCTTC.